This TCR beta chain was profiled in a study of cytomegalovirus exposure and HLA in healthy donors (TCRdb year 2017). Some background on the complete study: In an earlier analysis of 587 of the donors, 250 to 350 Gb of sequence data and approximately 120 million unique TCR beta sequences from 150 million to 200 million T cells were reported. Besides the first cohort of approximately 710 subjects, a separate validation cohort made up of 120 or so different subjects was used. To study patterns of TCR occurrence, a later analysis re-analyzed previously published TCR beta repertoires from 600 to 750 donors and added high-resolution HLA genotyping. HLA typing included class I and class II loci at four-digit resolution. Across about 370 genotyped donors of the cohort, an average of approximately 240,000 unique TCR beta nucleotide sequences per donor were sequenced, and roughly a sixth of those sequences were non-productive. The study profiled the T cell repertoires of about 640 subjects by immunosequencing and related them to cytomegalovirus serostatus. Donor age, sex, ethnicity and CMV serostatus were compiled alongside the repertoire data. An earlier analysis of fewer than 750 of the donors used high-throughput TCR beta sequencing to judge whether each TCR beta V gene segment behaved as functional or pseudogenic. All discovery cohort repertoires had been generated on a single sequencing platform. The number of typed donors differed by locus: about 620-640 for A, B, C, DRB1 and DQB1; approximately 530 for DQA1; around 610 for DPA1; and 400 to 480 for DPB1. In the later analysis, no new phenotypic data were used to find candidate immune exposures; instead, reliance was placed on TCR beta sequences and their occurrence across donors. An early release covering roughly 640 HLA-typed donors comprised about 300 gigabases of sequencing data and approximately 80 million unique TCR sequences. Genome-wide SNP genotypes for about 55% of the 666 donors were used in a later genetic analysis, which treated that subset as a discovery cohort. Among the roughly 370 genotyped donors, about 85% belonged to the genetic ancestry cluster associated with self-reported Caucasian donors. Four to six DR-DQ haplotypes were handled as single units for association and clustering, since linkage in the cohort was strong. The study aimed to test whether signatures of past pathogen exposure could be identified by cataloging public T cell receptors. To predict cytomegalovirus infection status, the study combined high-throughput TCR immunosequencing, statistical association of individual TCRs with disease status, and machine learning. General study outcomes and caveats: Only TCR beta chains were sequenced in this cohort, and the absence of alpha or paired-chain data limited detectable features. A further reported finding was that TCR beta sequences accurately predicted the HLA-A and HLA-B alleles for most subjects in the first cohort. Because HLA typing was missing for some donors at each locus, association tests included only the typed subset. CMV serostatus was the only immune exposure information available for the cohort. In a later analysis, TCR association rates were found to vary across HLA loci, with the most associated TCRs seen for DRB1 alleles and the fewest for HLA-C alleles. In a later analysis, HLA-associated TCR beta chains showed more clonal expansion and lower generation probabilities than non-associated chains that were equally common. Compared with the approximately 700-donor mean, donors in an Asian-associated ancestry cluster had fewer N-insertions in productive TCRs, according to a later genetic analysis. The 87-base-pair reads could not distinguish some IMGT-functional V segments, including TRBV6-2 and TRBV6-3, so those segments were excluded. According to a later analysis, parvovirus B19, influenza, CMV and Epstein-Barr virus appeared linked to several top co-occurrence clusters. It was suggested by the authors that the approach could potentially be generalized to other disease states and immunological phenotypes. Most TCR sequences were seen in very few donors, while some public TCRs were found in many individuals. The classifier was reported to diagnose cytomegalovirus status with high specificity and sensitivity in both the original cohort and the validation cohort. A group of highly shared sequence variants was considered likely to be a technical artifact of the sequencing pipeline. In vitro tests confirmed that a few of the cytomegalovirus-associated TCR beta chains recognize cytomegalovirus antigens. An association between a missense DCLRE1C variant and V-gene and J-gene trimming of TCR beta chains was found in a later genetic analysis and replicated in an independent cohort. Presence/absence analyses assumed roughly uniform sequencing depth across donors, an assumption that may not hold. The study gave a list of roughly 150 TCR beta chains associated with cytomegalovirus. In a later analysis, some 18,000 TCR beta sequences were associated with specific HLA alleles at a false discovery rate of 0.05. According to a later analysis, most CMV-associated TCR beta chains appeared to be HLA-restricted, and the HLA associations seemed to be driven largely by CMV exposure. In an earlier analysis of around 500 of the donors, most TCR beta V segments appeared in productive rearrangements about 87% or about 30% of the time, broadly matching IMGT annotations. When HLA alleles, especially DR and DQ, strongly co-occurred, TCR associations were difficult to assign to individual alleles. Because counts were too low, approximately 18 rarely observed V segments, including chromosome 9 orphons, were excluded from the earlier analysis of fewer than 650 of the donors. Linkage disequilibrium might explain the correlated functional status among segregating V segments, but an unknown experimental factor could not be ruled out.

Regarding this clone: Its antigen remains undetermined. No clone much larger than this one lies a single base away; base qualities are absent.

The library was prepared using the immunoSEQ multiplex PCR assay. A mixture of 60 forward primers for TCR Vbeta segments and 13 reverse primers for TCR Jbeta segments was used in the multiplex PCR. A multiplex PCR assay on genomic DNA amplified the CDR3 region of rearranged TCR beta genes. Amplified TCR beta libraries were sequenced as 87-base-pair reads on the Illumina HiSeq System. The authors' pipeline ran thus. A later analysis tallied 75 million to 95 million unique TCR beta chains across the roughly 610 repertoires, and some 12 million of those chains were shared by two or more donors. A nearest-neighbor algorithm error-corrected the raw reads and collapsed the reads into unique sequences, merging closely related sequences to remove PCR and sequencing errors. CDR3 sequences were aligned to IMGT reference sequences to assign V, D and J gene segments. For a sequence to be retained, at least a six-nucleotide match to both a V gene segment and a J gene segment was required. Rearrangements were classified as productive when the CDR3 lacked stop codons and remained in frame with V and J, and all other rearrangements were classified as non-productive. CDR3 was defined by IMGT convention, running from the second conserved V-encoded cysteine to the conserved J-encoded phenylalanine. The earlier analysis of about 590 of the donors excluded sequences that lacked an unambiguous match to a single V gene segment. In an earlier analysis of 587 of the donors, V segments were called functional above 56.7% productive rearrangements and were called segregating when the between-donor standard deviation exceeded 5%. To diagnose cytomegalovirus status from the catalog of TCR beta chain sequences, a statistical classification framework was built. In a later analysis, TCR nucleotide sequences were compared against IMGT/GENE-DB human TR gene sequences so that V and J genes could be assigned. The TCRdist pipeline was used in a later analysis to assign CDR3 sequences and most-parsimonious VDJ recombination scenarios. In a later analysis, each TCR beta chain was defined by its CDR3 amino acid sequence together with its V-gene family, and reads lacking a unique V-gene family were excluded. To address suspected cross-contamination and a sequencing artifact, a later analysis removed roughly 580 highly shared, low-generation-probability nucleotide sequences. In a later analysis, a clonal expansion index was calculated for each public chain from normalized within-repertoire ranks of inferred template counts. Generation probabilities in a later analysis came from a VDJ recombination model fitted to out-of-frame rearrangements, and those results were checked against IGoR. In a later analysis, hypergeometric tests were used to score TCR-TCR, TCR-HLA and TCR-CMV co-occurrence, with a repertoire-size bias correction applied to TCR pairs. In a later analysis, false discovery rates were estimated by permuting HLA or CMV assignments 20 times. In a later analysis, co-occurring TCRs were grouped using DBSCAN, with TCRdist sequence similarity added in when clustering inside HLA-allele-positive subsets. Co-occurrence clustering excluded repertoires with fewer than 30,000 or more than 120,000 public chains, plus five with anomalous nucleotide sharing. TCRdb's version of the immuneACCESS table is confined to in-frame rearrangements and falls short of the full clone set. An unresolved V gene accounts for under half of the shortfall where checked; the remainder is of unknown origin. Clonal size and the V and J genes are those of that table, whereas D and trimming came from the DNA. This sample has some 190,000 clones in its table, and 65% to 85% of those were observed once. The leading ten clones occupy around 1.4% of the sample.

The cohort was made up of under 800 healthy bone marrow donors. At the time of sampling, every cohort member was nominally healthy, though immune exposures that went unrecorded were likely present. The donor was CMV seropositive and belonged to the group of 250 to 300 seropositive cohort members. A peripheral blood sample was provided by each donor, and peripheral blood mononuclear cells were used for TCR beta sequencing. The Qiagen DNeasy Blood Extraction Kit was used to extract genomic DNA from the blood cell samples. The CDR3 numbers 13 residues from cysteine through phenylalanine. This entry keeps only the CDR3 DNA: 39 bases, framed from base 1. From V the trimming removes 6 bases and from J it removes 3 bases, while the gene matches leave 4 bases of the junction unaccounted for. The germline V gene sets CDR1 to MNHEY and CDR2 to SVGAGI.

The chain is encoded by TRBV6-5 joined to TRBJ2-5, and 7 junction bases match TRBD1. The clonotype comes from a girl aged 10-17 years in good health and CMV-seropositive. The specimen was PBMCs. The DNA sequence reads TGTGCCAGCAGACCCGACAGGGAAGAGACCCAGTACTTC. This gives the protein CASRPDREETQYF.